The next 27 T cell receptor beta chains were all read from a single sample in a study of blood T cell repertoires in COVID-19 (dated by TCRdb to the early 2020s). The protocol used for the library was the immunoSEQ multiplex PCR assay. TCRdb mirrors the immuneACCESS table, restricted to in-frame sequences. Some clones are absent from its copies; in checked studies, under half trace to an unresolved V gene, and the reason for the others is unknown. A total of some 100,000 clones appear in this sample, about 85% of them only once. Roughly 12% of the sample is held by the ten biggest clonotypes. The sequencing sample was made of peripheral blood. The receptors derive from a woman aged 65 to 85 with active or convalescent COVID-19.

The chain couples TRBV7-2 to TRBJ2-5; weak D call: TRBD1 (5 bases). CDR1 is SGHTA and CDR2 is FQGNSA in the germline V gene. The CDR3 covers 14 residues. The V end lost 1 base, the J end lost 1 base, and 7 bases lay between the germline ends. The CDR3 loop is CASSLGQTQETQYF. The CDR3 coding sequence is TGTGCCAGCAGCTTAGGACAGACCCAAGAGACCCAGTACTTC.

The chain couples TRBV6-6 to TRBJ2-7; 10 nucleotides line up with TRBD1. Germline CDR1 MNHNY, CDR2 SVGAGI (reference sequence). The V gene end was trimmed by 5 bases and the J gene end by 2 bases; junction bases not matched to a gene: 6. The CDR3 has 15 amino acids. This CDR3 reads CASSGDRGLPYEQYF. The CDR3 DNA sequence: TGTGCCAGCAGTGGGGACAGGGGTCTCCCCTACGAGCAGTACTTC.

The chain joins TRBV5-1 to TRBJ1-5; D unresolved. CDR3 length: 13 residues. The germline gives CDR1 SGHRS, CDR2 YFSETQ. V shed 0 bases and J shed 9 bases, with 10 bases lying between them. CDR3 region: CASSLEPSRPQHF. The CDR3 nucleotides are TGCGCCAGCAGCTTGGAACCGAGTCGGCCCCAGCATTTT. The variable domain in full, completed from reference TRBV5-1 and TRBJ1-5, reads KAGVTQTPRYLIKTRGQQVTLSCSPISGHRSVSWYQQTPGQGLQFLFEYFSETQRNKGNFPGRFSGRQFSNSRSEMNVSTLELGDSALYLCASSLEPSRPQHFGDGTRLSIL.

This clone was seen once. The chain combines TRBV10-2 with TRBJ1-1; D uncertain. The CDR3 extends over 13 amino acids. V was cut by 6 bases and J by 1 base, with 9 bases left in between. Per germline, CDR1 WSHSY and CDR2 SAAADI. CDR3 nucleotide sequence: TGCGCCAGCAGGGCTGGTAAGAACACTGAAGCTTTCTTT. Translation gives CASRAGKNTEAFF.

The chain has TRBV20-1 and TRBJ1-6; TRBD1 agrees at 8 bases. V was clipped by 6 bases and J by 7 bases; unmatched bases: 11. CDR1 DFQATT and CDR2 SNEGSKA come from the germline V gene (reference sequence). CDR3 length: 15 amino acids. The CDR3: CSASPTGGDNSPLHF. The CDR3 DNA reads TGCAGTGCCAGTCCTACAGGGGGGGACAATTCACCCCTCCACTTT.

Only a few counts were recorded for this clone. The V and J genes are TRBV11-2 and TRBJ2-2, with D possibly matching TRBD1 (6 bases). The V end was cut by 2 bases, the J end by 0 bases, with 10 bases between. CDR1 is SGHAT and CDR2 is FQNNGV in the germline V gene. This CDR3 is 16 amino acids long. CDR3 region: CASSLFQGSNTGELFF. In nucleotides, the CDR3 is TGTGCCAGCAGCTTATTCCAGGGGTCGAACACCGGGGAGCTGTTTTTT.

The V gene is TRBV3-1 (or the pseudogene TRBV3-2), the J gene TRBJ1-1, with D perhaps matching TRBD1 (6 bases). CDR1 and CDR2 from the germline V gene are LGHDT and YNNKEL (reference sequence). The CDR3 totals 11 residues. CDR3 coding DNA: TGTGCTTCACAGGGGAACACTGAAGCTTTCTTT. Its protein product is CASQGNTEAFF.

The CDR3 loop reads CASRTGTGVAPLYEQYF. The CDR3 region has the DNA TGTGCCAGCAGAACCGGGACAGGGGTTGCCCCTCTCTACGAGCAGTACTTC. The genes are TRBV5-5 and TRBJ2-7; the match to TRBD1 covers 10 bases. V lost 5 bases, J lost 3 bases, and 14 bases stayed unmatched. In germline, CDR1 is SGHKS, CDR2 YYEKEE (reference sequence). The CDR3 runs to 17 residues.

The V call is TRBV2, the J call TRBJ2-3; no clear D. Between the trimmed V and J ends, which lost 4 bases and 0 bases, there was a span of 11 bases. CDR1 is SNHLY and CDR2 is FYNNEI in the germline V gene. The CDR3 consists of 15 residues. In DNA, the CDR3 is TGTGCCAGCAGTGGCGTACTCTCTAGCACAGATACGCAGTATTTT. Translation gives CASSGVLSSTDTQYF. Full variable domain (rest looked up from reference TRBV2 and TRBJ2-3): EPEVTQTPSHQVTQMGQEVILRCVPISNHLYFYWYRQILGQKVEFLVSFYNNEISEKSEIFDDQFSVERPDGSNFTLKIRSTKLEDSAMYFCASSGVLSSTDTQYFGPGTRLTVL.

The chain links TRBV27 to TRBJ2-5, with TRBD2 matching 13 bases. The V gene's germline CDR1 is MNHEY and CDR2 SMNVEV (reference sequence). The CDR3 spans 18 residues. V lost 6 bases to trimming and J lost 6 bases; unmatched junction nucleotides: 16. This CDR3 reads CASRPNPTTSGGAKTQYF. The CDR3 nucleotides read TGTGCCAGCAGACCGAATCCTACCACTAGCGGGGGGGCAAAGACCCAGTACTTC.

The table lists this clone with a few counts. The V call is TRBV5-1, the J call TRBJ2-5; 8 nucleotides agree with TRBD1. Germline CDR1 SGHRS, CDR2 YFSETQ. The CDR3 is 16 residues long. V trimming: 6 bases; J trimming: 4 bases; junction bases outside the gene matches: 14. Written as DNA, the CDR3 is TGCGCCAGCACCCCGGTAGTCCAGGGGGCGGGAGAGACCCAGTACTTC. Protein sequence: CASTPVVQGAGETQYF.

This clone has only a few counts. The CDR3 nucleotides read TGCGCCAGCAGCCAAGAGGGGAGACCAGCCAACGAGCAGTACTTC. This sequence encodes CASSQEGRPANEQYF. This rearrangement joins TRBV4-3 to TRBJ2-7; D possibly corresponds to TRBD2 (5 bases). The germline gives CDR1 LGHNA, CDR2 YSLEER. The CDR3 sequence is 15 residues long. Trimming left V 0 bases short and J 5 bases short, with 14 bases between.

The chain uses TRBV7-2 and TRBJ2-6; maybe TRBD1 (6 bases). CDR3 length: 16 residues. The V end was cut by 5 bases, the J end by 4 bases, with 15 bases between. Germline lookup yields CDR1 SGHTA and CDR2 FQGNSA. The CDR3 loop reads CASSQGTGFGANVLTF. The CDR3 DNA reads as TGTGCCAGCAGCCAAGGAACAGGGTTCGGGGCCAACGTCCTGACTTTC. The whole variable domain, filled in from reference TRBV7-2 and TRBJ2-6, reads GAGVSQSPSNKVTEKGKDVELRCDPISGHTALYWYRQSLGQGLEFLIYFQGNSAPDKSGLPSDRFSAERTGGSVSTLTIQRTQQEDSAVYLCASSQGTGFGANVLTFGAGSRLTVL.

The chain recombines TRBV11-2 with TRBJ1-1, with D perhaps matching TRBD1 (6 bases). Between the trimmed V and J ends, which lost 6 bases and 4 bases, there was a span of 15 bases. This CDR3 contains 14 residues. Germline V gives CDR1 SGHAT, CDR2 FQNNGV. The CDR3 sequence: CASSYQGFGTEAFF. DNA of the CDR3: TGTGCCAGCAGTTACCAGGGGTTCGGCACTGAAGCTTTCTTT.

The rearrangement links TRBV20-1 to TRBJ1-5, with D perhaps matching TRBD1 (5 bases). The germline V and J ends were trimmed by 3 bases and 4 bases, with 16 bases remaining between them. Per germline, CDR1 DFQATT and CDR2 SNEGSKA (reference sequence). This CDR3 has 15 residues. Here the CDR3 reads CSASNMDTRNQPQHF. The DNA of the CDR3 is TGCAGTGCTAGTAATATGGACACCCGAAATCAGCCCCAGCATTTT.

The genes are TRBV2 and TRBJ1-5; 7 nucleotides agree with TRBD1. CDR3 length equals 15 residues. CDR1 and CDR2 from the germline V gene are SNHLY and FYNNEI. After removal of 6 bases from V and 11 bases from J, the junction contained 16 bases not matched to a gene. Here the CDR3 reads CASRGQGVLPGAQHF. In DNA form, the CDR3 reads TGTGCCAGCAGGGGGCAGGGGGTTCTTCCGGGAGCCCAGCATTTT.

The chain has TRBV7-2 and TRBJ2-5; possible D gene TRBD2, 7 bases. From germline, CDR1 is SGHTA and CDR2 FQGNSA. The V gene lost 4 bases and the J gene lost 5 bases, with 17 bases spanning the gap. This CDR3 has 15 amino acids. CDR3 residues: CASSSVRGAAETQYF. The CDR3 bases are TGTGCCAGCAGCTCCGTTCGGGGGGCCGCGGAGACCCAGTACTTC. The full variable domain, with the rest looked up from reference TRBV7-2 and TRBJ2-5, is GAGVSQSPSNKVTEKGKDVELRCDPISGHTALYWYRQSLGQGLEFLIYFQGNSAPDKSGLPSDRFSAERTGGSVSTLTIQRTQQEDSAVYLCASSSVRGAAETQYFGPGTRLLVL.

The J gene is TRBJ1-5, the V gene TRBV28, with TRBD1 identical over 8 bases. The V gene end was trimmed by 5 bases and the J gene end by 3 bases; junction bases not matched to a gene: 6. This CDR3 is built from 15 residues. Germline CDR1 is MDHEN and CDR2 is SYDVKM. The CDR3 loop is CASSPMTGANQPQHF. The CDR3, as DNA: TGTGCCAGCAGTCCGATGACAGGGGCCAATCAGCCCCAGCATTTT. Using reference TRBV28 and TRBJ1-5 for the parts outside the CDR3, the full variable domain is DVKVTQSSRYLVKRTGEKVFLECVQDMDHENMFWYRQDPGLGLRLIYFSYDVKMKEKGDIPEGYSVSREKKERFSLILESASTNQTSMYLCASSPMTGANQPQHFGDGTRLSIL.

The chain employs TRBV27 and TRBJ2-7; D may be TRBD2 (5 bases). The CDR3 has 13 residues. V lost 6 bases and J lost 6, with 15 bases in between. CDR1 and CDR2 from the germline V gene are MNHEY and SMNVEV (reference sequence). The CDR3 region has the DNA TGTGCCAGCAGACGTGACCGCGGGTCCGAGCAGTACTTC. Translating gives CASRRDRGSEQYF.

The rearrangement uses TRBV7-9 and TRBJ2-5, with 10 bases identical to TRBD1. The CDR3 has 13 amino acids. After removal of 5 bases from V and 8 bases from J, the junction contained 5 bases not matched to a gene. Germline V gene lookup returns CDR1 SEHNR and CDR2 FQNEAQ (reference sequence). CDR3 protein: CASSQDRGGTQYF. CDR3 DNA sequence: TGTGCCAGCAGCCAGGACAGGGGGGGCACCCAGTACTTC. The full variable domain, in which reference TRBV7-9 and TRBJ2-5 provide the parts outside the CDR3, is DTGVSQNPRHKITKRGQNVTFRCDPISEHNRLYWYRQTLGQGPEFLTYFQNEAQLEKSRLLSDRFSAERPKGSFSTLEIQRTEQGDSAMYLCASSQDRGGTQYFGPGTRLLVL.

The chain links TRBV5-1 to TRBJ1-6; perhaps TRBD1 as D (6 bases). This CDR3 region has 15 residues. Germline CDR1 is SGHRS and CDR2 is YFSETQ. V was cut by 5 bases and J by 7 bases, with 16 bases left in between. The CDR3 nucleotides are TGCGCCAGCAGACCGACTGGACAGTCAAATTCACCCCTCCACTTT. Translation gives CASRPTGQSNSPLHF.

V is TRBV5-6 and J is TRBJ2-1; 12 bases line up with TRBD2. J gave up 2 bases and V 1 base, and 4 bases lay outside the gene matches. CDR1 is SGHDT, CDR2 YYEEEE, per germline. The CDR3 length is 17 residues. The CDR3 DNA is TGTGCCAGCAGCTTGACTAGCGGGGGGAACGCCTACAATGAGCAGTTCTTC. As protein: CASSLTSGGNAYNEQFF.

This chain links TRBV19 with TRBJ2-2; D possibly corresponds to TRBD2 (7 bases). V lost 5 bases and J 2 bases, leaving 18 bases between the germline ends. Germline V gives CDR1 LNHDA, CDR2 SQIVND (reference sequence). The CDR3 consists of 17 residues. CDR3 protein: CASSSGLTGGNTGELFF. As DNA, the CDR3 is TGTGCCAGTAGTTCTGGCCTCACGGGGGGCAACACCGGGGAGCTGTTTTTT.

This clone was picked up one time. The chain recombines TRBV4-3 with TRBJ1-2; 9 nucleotides agree with TRBD1. CDR1 and CDR2 from the germline V gene are LGHNA and YSLEER. Trimming took 0 bases from V and 2 from J; bases not matched to a gene: 7. The CDR3 runs 17 residues. CDR3: CASSQDLGQGKNYGYTF. CDR3 DNA: TGCGCCAGCAGCCAAGACCTAGGACAGGGGAAAAACTATGGCTACACCTTC.

This clone was detected once. CDR3 protein: CASSHLAADNSPLHF. The CDR3 nucleotides read TGCGCCAGCAGCCATCTCGCGGCCGATAATTCACCCCTCCACTTT. The chain joins TRBV5-1 to TRBJ1-6, with no clear D. Trimming pared 4 bases from V and 5 bases from J, leaving 13 bases between. This CDR3 has 15 amino acids. CDR1 is SGHRS and CDR2 is YFSETQ in the germline V gene.

The rearrangement uses TRBV6-1 and TRBJ1-6; D not certain. Trimming took 3 bases from V and 7 from J, leaving 10 bases between them. Germline V gene data show CDR1 as MNHNS and CDR2 as SASEGT. The CDR3 is 14 amino acids. The CDR3 DNA reads TGTGCCAGCAGTGACGGGGTCCAGAATTCACCCCTCCACTTT. It specifies CASSDGVQNSPLHF.

The chain carries TRBV28 and TRBJ1-4; no clear D. V was trimmed by 6 bases and J by 10 bases, leaving 15 bases between them. CDR3 length equals 13 residues. The germline V gene has CDR1 MDHEN and CDR2 SYDVKM. This CDR3 is CASRRAGVLKLFF. CDR3 DNA sequence: TGTGCCAGCAGGAGAGCGGGTGTTTTAAAACTGTTTTTT.